This T cell receptor (beta chain) was profiled in a study of regulatory T cells in long-lasting Graves disease. iRepertoire HTBI primers and Arm-PCR of CDR3 regions built TCR beta libraries. TCRdb used MiXCR to reprocess the multiplex PCR reads, holding one entry per CDR3 protein. This sample yields roughly 400,000 distinct CDR3 sequences, of which roughly 23% are seen a single time; 13% to 15% belongs to the top ten. Time point specified: persistent/refractory GD, antithyroid drugs over 5 years with positive TRAb. Preparation of the TCR library used RNA extracted from PBMCs. The authors diagnosed Graves' disease using American Thyroid Association guidelines. Those enrolled as patients came out of an endocrinology department in Xi'an, China. This clonotype has at least ten counts. Its matching antigen is unknown. The CDR3 is made up of 14 amino acids. Trimming cost V 4 bases and J 2 bases, with 12 bases left between them. Germline V gene sequence: CDR1 SGHVS, CDR2 FQNEAQ.

General observations from the study: The study examined only peripheral blood, not thyroid tissue. Sample size was small, which may have lowered accuracy.

This TCR was sampled from a female donor with Graves disease. This specimen was peripheral blood mononuclear cells (PBMCs), taken when the disease was refractory, from a patient treated with antithyroid drugs. The chain is built from TRBV7-8 and TRBJ2-7, with no clear D. The CDR3 DNA is TGTGCCAGCAGCTCCCCGGAGATTCCCTACGAGCAGTACTTC. Encoded protein: CASSSPEIPYEQYF.